The T cell receptor beta chain described here comes from a study of OX40 agonist ivuxolimab in advanced cancers. Method: immunoSEQ multiplex PCR; TCRdb's copy keeps in-frame clones and lacks some. Of roughly 15,000 clones listed, roughly nine tenths are singletons. This CDR3 has 15 residues. The germline V gene encodes CDR1 MRHNA and CDR2 SNTAGT. V lost 0 bases to trimming and J lost 5 bases; unmatched junction nucleotides: 0. This clone appeared once. The sample consisted of CD4+ or CD8+ T cells sorted from blood, taken in a trial of the OX40 agonist ivuxolimab. This chain uses TRBV6-4 with TRBJ2-1; 11 bases are shared with TRBD2. This clonotype was sampled from an adult with an advanced solid tumor such as melanoma, head and neck, liver or kidney cancer. CDR3 nucleotides: TGTGCCAGCAGTGACTCGACTAGCGGGGACAATGAGCAGTTCTTC. Amino acids: CASSDSTSGDNEQFF.